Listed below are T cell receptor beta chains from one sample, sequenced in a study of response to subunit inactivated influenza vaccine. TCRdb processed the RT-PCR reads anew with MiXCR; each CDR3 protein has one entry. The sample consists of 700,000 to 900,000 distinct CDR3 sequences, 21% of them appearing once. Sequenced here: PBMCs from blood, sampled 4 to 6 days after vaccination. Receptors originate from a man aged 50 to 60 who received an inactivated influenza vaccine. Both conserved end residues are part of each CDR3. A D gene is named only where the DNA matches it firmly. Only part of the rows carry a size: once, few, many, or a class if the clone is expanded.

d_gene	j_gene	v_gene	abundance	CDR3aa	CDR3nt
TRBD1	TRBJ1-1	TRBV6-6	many	CASARDSYNTEAFF	TGTGCCAGCGCGAGGGACAGCTACAACACTGAAGCTTTCTTT
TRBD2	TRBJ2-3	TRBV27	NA	CASSLRAVGEGGYTQYF	TGTGCCAGCAGTTTAAGAGCCGTGGGGGAGGGAGGGTATACGCAGTATTTT
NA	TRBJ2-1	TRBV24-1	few	CATSDFRVGGGSYNEQFF	TGTGCCACCAGTGATTTTAGGGTTGGCGGAGGAAGCTACAATGAGCAGTTCTTC
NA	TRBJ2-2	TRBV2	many	CASSLARSPGELFF	TGTGCCAGCAGTCTCGCTCGTTCTCCCGGGGAGCTGTTTTTT
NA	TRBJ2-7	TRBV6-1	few	CASRVEAGAYEQYF	TGTGCCAGCAGGGTCGAGGCAGGAGCCTACGAGCAGTACTTC
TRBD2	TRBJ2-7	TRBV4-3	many	CASSQEAGEPYEQYF	TGCGCCAGCAGCCAAGAGGCGGGGGAGCCCTACGAGCAGTACTTC
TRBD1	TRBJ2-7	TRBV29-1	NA	CSARTGGNNYEQYF	TGCAGCGCCAGGACAGGGGGCAATAACTACGAGCAGTACTTC
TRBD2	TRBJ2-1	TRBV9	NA	CASSAPAGGSVHEQFF	TGTGCCAGCAGCGCCCCGGCGGGAGGTAGCGTCCATGAGCAGTTCTTC
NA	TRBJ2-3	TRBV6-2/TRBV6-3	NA	CASSAGQRVPSTDTQYF	TGTGCCAGCAGTGCGGGGCAACGGGTCCCTAGCACAGATACGCAGTATTTT
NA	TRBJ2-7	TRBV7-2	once	CASSPQRGLPYEQYF	TGTGCCAGCAGCCCTCAACGGGGGCTCCCCTACGAGCAGTACTTC
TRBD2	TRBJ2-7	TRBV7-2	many	CASSWSGNYEQYF	TGTGCCAGCAGCTGGAGCGGGAATTACGAGCAGTACTTC
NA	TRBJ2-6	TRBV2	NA	CASSGGARGANVLTF	TGTGCCAGCAGTGGGGGGGCGCGAGGGGCCAACGTCCTGACTTTC
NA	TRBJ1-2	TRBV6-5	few	CASSYSGRNYGYTF	TGTGCCAGCAGTTACTCGGGCAGAAACTATGGCTACACCTTC
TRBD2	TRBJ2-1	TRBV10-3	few	CATRTSGRPMDEQFF	TGTGCCACTCGGACTAGCGGGAGGCCTATGGATGAGCAGTTCTTC
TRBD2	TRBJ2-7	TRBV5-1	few	CASSFTSSGRAYEQYF	TGCGCCAGCAGCTTCACCTCTAGCGGGAGGGCCTACGAGCAGTACTTC
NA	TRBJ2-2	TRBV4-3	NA	CASSHERGSRYTGELFF	TGCGCCAGCAGCCACGAGAGGGGCAGCCGATACACCGGGGAGCTGTTTTTT
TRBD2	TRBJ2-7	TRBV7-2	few	CASSFGGRASEQYF	TGTGCCAGCAGTTTTGGCGGGAGGGCCTCCGAGCAGTACTTC
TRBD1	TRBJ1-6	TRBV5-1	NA	CASSATGAAGNSPLHF	TGCGCCAGCAGCGCTACAGGGGCGGCGGGAAATTCACCCCTCCACTTT
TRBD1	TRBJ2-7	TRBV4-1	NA	CASSQLGDSPYEQYF	TGCGCCAGCAGCCAACTGGGGGACAGTCCCTACGAGCAGTACTTC
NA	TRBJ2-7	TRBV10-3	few	CAIMDRGGYEQYF	TGTGCCATCATGGACCGAGGGGGTTACGAGCAGTACTTC
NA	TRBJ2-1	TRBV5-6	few	CASSLQYEQFF	TGTGCCAGCAGCCTTCAATATGAGCAGTTCTTC
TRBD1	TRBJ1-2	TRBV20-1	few	CSATGGYGYTF	TGCAGTGCTACAGGGGGGTATGGCTACACCTTC
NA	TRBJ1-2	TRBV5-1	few	CASSLDRDYTF	TGCGCCAGCAGCTTGGACAGGGACTACACCTTC
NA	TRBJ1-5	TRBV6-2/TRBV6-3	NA	CASSYDENWGNQPQHF	TGTGCCAGCAGTTACGATGAAAATTGGGGCAATCAGCCCCAGCATTTT
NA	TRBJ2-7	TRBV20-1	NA	CSAKAGTGFREQYF	TGCAGTGCCAAAGCCGGGACTGGATTCCGCGAGCAGTACTTC
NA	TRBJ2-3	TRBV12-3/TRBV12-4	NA	CASSFWMSRDTQYF	TGTGCCAGCAGTTTTTGGATGTCCCGGGATACGCAGTATTTT
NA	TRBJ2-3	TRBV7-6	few	CASSRASKPLIDWEVPDTQYF	TGTGCCAGCAGCCGCGCTAGTAAACCCTTAATCGACTGGGAGGTCCCAGATACGCAGTATTTT
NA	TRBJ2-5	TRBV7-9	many	CASGPVPYQETQYF	TGTGCCAGCGGGCCCGTGCCGTACCAAGAGACCCAGTACTTC
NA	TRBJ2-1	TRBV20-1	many	CSARDWGGPAGEQFF	TGCAGTGCTAGAGATTGGGGAGGACCGGCTGGTGAGCAGTTCTTC
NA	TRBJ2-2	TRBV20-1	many	CSARAGGEWGPTNTGELFF	TGCAGTGCTAGAGCGGGGGGCGAGTGGGGACCGACGAACACCGGGGAGCTGTTTTTT
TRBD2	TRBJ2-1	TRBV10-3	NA	CAISESPSGSMNEQFF	TGTGCCATCAGTGAGTCGCCCAGCGGGAGTATGAATGAGCAGTTCTTC
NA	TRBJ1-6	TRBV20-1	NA	CSATEQLSPLHF	TGCAGTGCTACGGAACAACTTTCACCCCTCCACTTT
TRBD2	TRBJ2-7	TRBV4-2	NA	CASSQDLGTSVISSYEQYF	TGTGCCAGCAGCCAAGATTTAGGGACTAGCGTTATTAGCTCCTACGAGCAGTACTTC
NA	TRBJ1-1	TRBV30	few	CAHSNRMTEAFF	TGTGCCCACTCAAACCGGATGACTGAAGCTTTCTTT
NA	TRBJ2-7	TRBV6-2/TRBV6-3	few	CASSSHTYEQYF	TGTGCCAGCAGTTCCCATACCTACGAGCAGTACTTC
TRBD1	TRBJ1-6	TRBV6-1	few	CASSEGDRVYSPLHF	TGTGCCAGCAGTGAAGGCGACAGGGTGTATTCACCCCTCCACTTT
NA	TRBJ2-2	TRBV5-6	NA	CASSLWMGGNTGELFF	TGTGCCAGCAGCTTGTGGATGGGGGGCAACACCGGGGAGCTGTTTTTT
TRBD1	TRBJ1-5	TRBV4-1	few	CASSQGQGAGQPQHF	TGCGCCAGCAGCCAGGGACAGGGGGCAGGACAGCCCCAGCATTTT
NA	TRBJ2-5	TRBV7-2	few	CASSSRVTGTQYF	TGTGCCAGCAGCTCGAGGGTAACAGGGACCCAGTACTTC
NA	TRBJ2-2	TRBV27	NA	CASSRFDGSRNTGELFF	TGTGCCAGCAGTCGCTTCGACGGGAGTCGTAACACCGGGGAGCTGTTTTTT
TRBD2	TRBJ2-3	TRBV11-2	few	CASSVPFGRGRDTQYF	TGTGCCAGCAGCGTCCCCTTCGGGAGGGGGAGGGATACGCAGTATTTT
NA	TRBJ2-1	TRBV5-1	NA	CASRETGTTPNNEQFF	TGCGCCAGCAGAGAGACCGGGACAACACCTAACAATGAGCAGTTCTTC
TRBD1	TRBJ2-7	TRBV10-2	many	CASGTGALYEQYF	TGCGCTTCCGGGACAGGAGCACTCTACGAGCAGTACTTC
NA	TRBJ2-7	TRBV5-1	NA	CASASAPRTVTYEQYF	TGCGCCAGCGCCAGCGCCCCCCGGACAGTCACCTACGAGCAGTACTTC
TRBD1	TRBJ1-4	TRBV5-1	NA	CASSNGGTANEKLFF	TGCGCCAGCAGCAACGGCGGGACAGCTAATGAAAAACTGTTTTTT
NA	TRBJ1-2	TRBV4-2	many	CASSQDPVYGYTF	TGTGCCAGCAGCCAAGATCCGGTTTATGGCTACACCTTC
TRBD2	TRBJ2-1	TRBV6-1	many	CASSTPPSGSNSYNEQFF	TGTGCCAGCAGTACCCCCCCTAGCGGGAGTAATTCCTACAATGAGCAGTTCTTC
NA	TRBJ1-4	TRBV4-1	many	CASSQGIGGAVEKLFF	TGCGCCAGCAGCCAAGGCATCGGGGGGGCGGTTGAAAAACTGTTTTTT
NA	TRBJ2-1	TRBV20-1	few	CSASRKTGVYNEQFF	TGCAGTGCTTCCAGGAAGACAGGAGTTTACAATGAGCAGTTCTTC
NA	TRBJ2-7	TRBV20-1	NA	CSANGPSYEQYF	TGCAGTGCGAACGGGCCGTCCTACGAGCAGTACTTC
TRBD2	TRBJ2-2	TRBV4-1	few	CASSQPASGVGELFF	TGCGCCAGCAGCCAGCCGGCTAGCGGGGTTGGGGAGCTGTTTTTT
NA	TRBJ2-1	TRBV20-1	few	CSASRGAYNEQFF	TGCAGTGCGTCCAGGGGGGCCTACAATGAGCAGTTCTTC
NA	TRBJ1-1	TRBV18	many	CASSPKTGFAEAFF	TGTGCCAGCTCACCGAAGACGGGTTTCGCTGAAGCTTTCTTT
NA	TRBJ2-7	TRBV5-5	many	CASSRDSYSYEQYF	TGTGCCAGCAGTCGGGACTCCTACTCGTACGAGCAGTACTTC
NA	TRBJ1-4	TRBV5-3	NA	CASRGSLAGGNEKLFF	TGTGCCAGTCGTGGATCCCTTGCGGGAGGGAATGAAAAACTGTTTTTT
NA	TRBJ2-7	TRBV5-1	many	CASSFNQYEQYF	TGCGCCAGCAGCTTCAACCAGTACGAGCAGTACTTC
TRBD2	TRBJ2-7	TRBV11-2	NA	CASSLVGWPAGGEQYF	TGTGCCAGCAGCTTAGTGGGTTGGCCGGCGGGGGGCGAGCAGTACTTC